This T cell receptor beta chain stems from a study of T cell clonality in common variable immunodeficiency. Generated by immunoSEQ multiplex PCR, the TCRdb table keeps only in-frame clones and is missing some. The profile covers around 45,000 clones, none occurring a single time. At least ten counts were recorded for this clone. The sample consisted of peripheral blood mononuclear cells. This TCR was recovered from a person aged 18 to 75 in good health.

Incomplete CDR3 DNA: TGTGCCAGTAGTGGGGGACAGAATATCTATGGC. As protein: CASSGGQNIYG. The complete CDR3 sequence is CASSGGQNIYGYTF. The V gene is TRBV19, the J gene TRBJ1-2, with 7 nucleotides matching TRBD1. The read terminates 3 residues before the CDR3 end, so the remaining end is supplied by the germline J gene. In germline, CDR1 is LNHDA, CDR2 SQIVND (reference sequence). V was pared by 5 bases and J by 4 bases, with 7 bases of the junction left unmatched. This CDR3 is 14 amino acids long. The full variable domain, its missing parts supplied by reference TRBV19 and TRBJ1-2, is DGGITQSPKYLFRKEGQNVTLSCEQNLNHDAMYWYRQDPGQGLRLIYYSQIVNDFQKGDIAEGYSVSREKKESFPLTVTSAQKNPTAFYLCASSGGQNIYGYTFGSGTRLTVV.